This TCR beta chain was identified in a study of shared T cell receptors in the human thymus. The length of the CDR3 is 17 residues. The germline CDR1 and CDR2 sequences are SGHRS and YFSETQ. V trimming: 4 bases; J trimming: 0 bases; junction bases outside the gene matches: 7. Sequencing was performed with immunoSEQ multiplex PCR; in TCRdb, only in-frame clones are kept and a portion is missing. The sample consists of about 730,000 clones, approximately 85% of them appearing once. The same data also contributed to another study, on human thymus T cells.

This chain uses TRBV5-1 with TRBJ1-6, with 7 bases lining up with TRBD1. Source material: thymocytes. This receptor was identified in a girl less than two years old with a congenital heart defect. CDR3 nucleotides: TGCGCCAGCAGCGACCGACAGGGCAGCTCCTATAATTCACCCCTCCACTTT. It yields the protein CASSDRQGSSYNSPLHF. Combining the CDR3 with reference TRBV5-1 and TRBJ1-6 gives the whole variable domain KAGVTQTPRYLIKTRGQQVTLSCSPISGHRSVSWYQQTPGQGLQFLFEYFSETQRNKGNFPGRFSGRQFSNSRSEMNVSTLELGDSALYLCASSDRQGSSYNSPLHFGNGTRLTVT.